A single sample is the source of the 26 T cell receptor beta chains below, sequenced in a study of blood T cells in healthy people across ages (dated by TCRdb to between 2014 and 2017). Library preparation employed 5' RACE. Data came from an Illumina HiSeq 2500. A second roughly 6 to 12 cycle PCR used a sample-barcoded 5' primer and a J-beta primer mix. Using fastp at Q25 and MiXCR, TCRdb reprocessed the public reads and kept productive beta chains. Every CDR3 protein is listed once, alongside the most common genes and DNA of its rows. Counted in this sample were approximately 780,000 distinct CDR3 sequences; roughly 26% of them appeared once. Jointly, the top ten make up 2.5% to 3.5% of the sample. The sample was also reused in another study, on T cells of mothers and their children.

Sequencing was performed on blood. Receptors originate from a boy aged 5-17 years in good health.

The V gene is TRBV20-1, the J gene TRBJ1-2; tentative D call: TRBD1 (5 bases). There are 14 residues in the CDR3. Trimming removed 0 bases from V and 3 bases from J, with 11 bases in between. The germline V gene has CDR1 DFQATT and CDR2 SNEGSKA (reference sequence). CDR3 protein: CSARDPQDDYGYTF. Written as DNA, the CDR3 is TGCAGTGCTAGAGATCCACAGGACGACTATGGCTACACCTTC.

The rearrangement joins TRBV5-1 to TRBJ2-5, with D unclear. This CDR3 contains 16 residues. V lost 0 bases, J lost 1 base, and 13 bases lay in between. Per the germline V gene, CDR1 is SGHRS and CDR2 is YFSETQ. The CDR3 coding sequence is TGCGCCAGCAGCTTGGGGCAGGCCGCAATCCAAGAGACCCAGTACTTC. Its protein product is CASSLGQAAIQETQYF.

The chain couples TRBV3-1 to TRBJ2-5; D is ambiguous. This CDR3 is built from 15 residues. CDR1 LGHDT and CDR2 YNNKEL come from the germline V gene (reference sequence). The V gene lost 0 bases and the J gene lost 0 bases, with 8 bases spanning the gap. CDR3 protein: CASSQDWRNQETQYF. The CDR3 DNA sequence: TGTGCCAGCAGCCAAGATTGGCGGAACCAAGAGACCCAGTACTTC.

In this sample, this clonotype turned up a few times. The chain combines TRBV6-2 or TRBV6-3 with TRBJ2-5; D perhaps matches TRBD2 (6 bases). The J call may be wrong; the DNA end is better matched by TRBJ2-7. The germline CDR1 and CDR2 sequences are MNHEY and SVGEGT. The CDR3 sequence is 14 residues long. This CDR3 is CASSYSRGTYEQYF. DNA for the CDR3: TGTGCCAGCAGTTACTCTCGGGGGACCTACGAGCAGTACTTC.

The chain combines TRBV25-1 with TRBJ2-2; D remains ambiguous. Trimming stripped 2 bases from V and 0 bases from J, with 10 bases between. This CDR3 contains 16 residues. The V gene's germline CDR1 is MGHDK and CDR2 SYGVNS. CDR3 residues: CASSERVASNTGELFF. The CDR3 nucleotides are TGTGCCAGCAGTGAAAGGGTCGCCTCGAACACCGGGGAGCTGTTTTTT.

This clonotype was seen only a few times. At one boundary the junction diverges from the germline segment, which might be a read error. This chain links TRBV5-5 with TRBJ2-7; D may be TRBD1 (6 bases). This CDR3 contains 15 residues. CDR1 and CDR2 from the germline V gene are SGHKS and YYEKEE (reference sequence). The CDR3 loop reads CASRLRTEGTYGQYF. The CDR3 bases are TGTGCCAGCAGATTGAGGACAGAGGGCACCTACGGGCAGTACTTC.

The V call is TRBV3-1, the J call TRBJ1-1; D unresolved. V lost 6 bases and J lost 7, with 9 bases in between. The CDR3 totals 11 residues. The germline V gene encodes CDR1 LGHDT and CDR2 YNNKEL (reference sequence). CDR3 nucleotides: TGTGCCAGCAGGGCTTCTCATGAAGCTTTCTTT. This sequence encodes CASRASHEAFF. The complete variable domain, with remaining parts taken from reference TRBV3-1 and TRBJ1-1, reads DTAVSQTPKYLVTQMGNDKSIKCEQNLGHDTMYWYKQDSKKFLKIMFSYNNKELIINETVPNRFSPKSPDKAHLNLHINSLELGDSAVYFCASRASHEAFFGQGTRLTVV.

V is TRBV6-5 and J is TRBJ2-7; 9 bases are a match to TRBD1. The CDR3 loop spans 16 amino acids. V was clipped by 2 bases and J by 5 bases; unmatched bases: 10. Germline-derived CDR1 and CDR2 are MNHEY and SVGAGI. The CDR3 bases are TGTGCCAGCAGTTACGGCGCCGGACAGGGGATCAACGAGCAGTACTTC. It specifies CASSYGAGQGINEQYF.

The chain recombines TRBV5-1 with TRBJ2-1, with D perhaps matching TRBD1 (6 bases). The J call may be mistaken, given a closer DNA end match to TRBJ2-7. From germline, CDR1 is SGHRS and CDR2 YFSETQ. The CDR3 is 15 amino acids. The CDR3 nucleotides are TGCGCCAGCAGCTTCCAAGGGGGTGAACCTTACGAGCAGTACTTC. Protein: CASSFQGGEPYEQYF.

The chain links TRBV9 to TRBJ1-3; D remains unclear. This CDR3 has 14 amino acids. Germline CDR1 reads SGDLS; CDR2 reads YYNGEE. V lost 0 bases and J lost 4, with 8 bases in between. CDR3 in DNA: TGTGCCAGCAGCGTAGAGTCAACAGGAAACACCATATATTTT. It is translated as CASSVESTGNTIYF.

The chain combines TRBV20-1 with TRBJ2-5, with 7 nucleotides matching TRBD1. CDR3 size: 16 residues. The V segment lost 1 base and the J segment 1 base; nucleotides outside the gene matches: 9. CDR1 is DFQATT and CDR2 is SNEGSKA in the germline V gene (reference sequence). The DNA of the CDR3 is TGCAGTGCTAGAGGTTTAACGACAGGGACCCAAGAGACCCAGTACTTC. Translation gives CSARGLTTGTQETQYF.

V and J are TRBV12-3 or TRBV12-4 and TRBJ1-6; TRBD1 is a possible D gene (5 bases). With 5 bases removed from V and 3 bases from J, the gap between germline ends came to 11 bases. The CDR3 totals 15 residues. CDR3 sequence: CASSLRTLYNSPLHF. CDR3 sequence (DNA): TGTGCCAGCAGTCTACGGACACTCTATAATTCACCCCTCCACTTT.

This clonotype appeared a few times. CDR3 nucleotide sequence: TGTGCCAGCAGTGAAGCTGGAGCGGGGGGGCAAGAGACCCAGTACTTC. This sequence encodes CASSEAGAGGQETQYF. V is TRBV6-1 and J is TRBJ2-5, with 10 nucleotides matching TRBD2. The CDR3 spans 16 residues. Trimming cost V 0 bases and J 2 bases; bases outside gene matches: 3. The germline V gene has CDR1 MNHNS and CDR2 SASEGT.

This chain's CDR3 is CAISDRGEQYF. The CDR3 DNA follows: TGTGCCATCAGTGACAGGGGCGAGCAGTACTTC. The chain carries TRBV10-3 and TRBJ2-7; possibly TRBD1 for D (6 bases). Germline CDR1 is ENHRY and CDR2 is SYGVKD. The CDR3 is 11 residues long. Trimming pared 3 bases from V and 6 bases from J, leaving 6 bases between.

This clonotype occurred a few times. The chain joins TRBV20-1 to TRBJ2-7; D ambiguous. Between the trimmed V and J ends, which lost 3 bases and 4 bases, there was a span of 7 bases. Germline V gene data show CDR1 as DFQATT and CDR2 as SNEGSKA (reference sequence). This CDR3 region has 11 residues. The DNA of the CDR3 is TGCAGTGCTAGGGCACCGTACGAGCAGTACTTC. It translates to CSARAPYEQYF.

This clonotype has just a few counts. The chain links TRBV20-1 to TRBJ2-5; 7 nucleotides line up with TRBD2. CDR3 length equals 13 residues. The V segment lost 5 bases and the J segment 4 bases; nucleotides outside the gene matches: 7. The germline CDR1 and CDR2 sequences are DFQATT and SNEGSKA (reference sequence). The CDR3 region is CSACWGGRETQYF. For the CDR3, the DNA is TGCAGTGCTTGTTGGGGGGGACGAGAGACCCAGTACTTC.

The rearrangement joins TRBV24-1 to TRBJ2-5; D is undetermined. Germline CDR1 and CDR2: KGHDR and SFDVKD. CDR3 length equals 17 residues. V was cut by 0 bases and J by 4 bases, with 17 bases left in between. DNA of the CDR3: TGTGCCACCAGTGATTTGTTTGGGTCCCCCTCGGGAGAGACCCAGTACTTC. It specifies CATSDLFGSPSGETQYF.

This clonotype has more than one count but fewer than ten. The chain joins TRBV29-1 to TRBJ2-1; 9 positions agree with TRBD1. In germline, CDR1 is SQVTM, CDR2 ANQGSEA. The V gene end was trimmed by 3 bases and the J gene end by 7 bases; junction bases not matched to a gene: 4. The CDR3 loop spans 13 amino acids. The CDR3 reads CSVEGQGLNEQFF. As DNA, the CDR3 is TGCAGCGTTGAGGGACAGGGTCTTAATGAGCAGTTCTTC.

This sequence joins TRBV2 and TRBJ2-1; 9 positions agree with TRBD1. The germline V gene has CDR1 SNHLY and CDR2 FYNNEI. The junction had 12 bases not matched to a gene; V was cut back by 11 bases and J by 4 bases. The CDR3 sequence is 15 residues long. In DNA, the CDR3 is TGTGCCGCATCGGGAAGGACAGGGGTTTACAATGAGCAGTTCTTC. As protein: CAASGRTGVYNEQFF.

V usage is TRBV6-5 and J usage is TRBJ1-6, with D perhaps TRBD1 (6 bases). The ends were cut back, 10 bases at V and 6 bases at J, with 13 bases in the middle. Germline V gene sequence: CDR1 MNHEY, CDR2 SVGAGI. The CDR3 sequence is 13 residues long. The CDR3 region has the DNA TGTGCCACATACAGGGCCGGTAATTCACCCCTCCACTTT. This codes for CATYRAGNSPLHF.

This clonotype was picked up many times. The J gene is TRBJ2-7, the V gene TRBV15; 12 bases agree with TRBD2. This CDR3 region has 15 residues. J was trimmed by 3 bases and V by 5 bases; bases with no gene match: 5. The germline CDR1 and CDR2 sequences are LNHNV and YYDKDF (reference sequence). For the CDR3, the DNA is TGTGCCACCAGCTTCGGACTAGCGGGGTTCTACGAGCAGTACTTC. As protein: CATSFGLAGFYEQYF.

This clonotype was counted between two and nine times. The chain joins TRBV4-1 to TRBJ2-1; the D gene is possibly TRBD2 (5 bases). The last part of the DNA fits TRBJ2-5 better; the J call may be wrong. Germline V CDR1 and CDR2: MGHRA, YSYEKL. This CDR3 comprises 15 residues. Here the CDR3 reads CASSQGPTGQETQYF. The CDR3 DNA is TGCGCCAGCAGCCAAGGTCCGACGGGGCAAGAGACCCAGTACTTC.

This clonotype was counted at least ten times. The chain recombines TRBV10-3 with TRBJ2-1; tentative D call: TRBD2 (5 bases). V lost 3 bases and J 6 bases, leaving 15 bases between the germline ends. In germline, CDR1 is ENHRY, CDR2 SYGVKD. There are 15 residues in the CDR3. CDR3: CAISEAGIDTNEQFF. In DNA form, the CDR3 reads TGTGCCATCAGTGAAGCCGGGATCGATACCAATGAGCAGTTCTTC.

The CDR3 reads CASSPMRSDYNSPLHF. CDR3 nucleotides: TGTGCCAGCAGCCCTATGCGCAGCGACTATAATTCACCCCTCCACTTT. The chain uses TRBV9 and TRBJ1-6; D is uncertain. Between the trimmed V and J ends, which lost 4 bases and 3 bases, there was a span of 14 bases. Per germline, CDR1 SGDLS and CDR2 YYNGEE. This CDR3 has 16 amino acids.

The chain recombines TRBV12-3 or TRBV12-4 with TRBJ2-1, with 8 bases lining up with TRBD1. This CDR3 has 15 amino acids. J lost 1 base, V lost 5 bases, and 4 bases had no gene match. The CDR3 DNA reads as TGTGCCAGCAGTATGGACAGGGTTTCCTACAATGAGCAGTTCTTC. Translated, it gives CASSMDRVSYNEQFF.

The chain links TRBV29-1 to TRBJ1-5; 9 bases are a match to TRBD1. After removal of 4 bases from V and 6 bases from J, the junction contained 16 bases not matched to a gene. Germline CDR1 and CDR2: SQVTM and ANQGSEA. The length of the CDR3 is 17 residues. DNA of the CDR3: TGCAGCGTTGGAGATCAACAGGGGGCTGGGGGTACTCAGCCCCAGCATTTT. Translated: CSVGDQQGAGGTQPQHF.